Given below is one TCR beta chain in context. Its specificity is not known. The sample is drawn from a study of graft-versus-host responses after intestinal transplantation. Looking at the study overall: Each transplant was multivisceral, liver-intestinal, or isolated intestinal. The study gave all recipients anti-thymocyte globulin induction, then tacrolimus and steroids for two to three years.

This CDR3 has 17 residues. The J segment lost 1 base and the V segment lost 4 bases, leaving 4 bases of the junction unmatched. CDR1 is SGHRS, CDR2 YFSETQ, per germline. Points from the study as a whole: Allograft graft-versus-host to host-versus-graft clonal ratios ran high in patients with graft-donor T cell macrochimerism. Recipient bone marrow held GvH clones, some seen earlier in ileum or blood.

Repertoires were generated with immunoSEQ multiplex PCR, while TCRdb's copy carries only in-frame clones and drops some. The sample includes about 77,000 clones, about 90% of them seen just once. The gene calls are TRBV5-1 and TRBJ2-2; 13 positions agree with TRBD2. This receptor was taken from a human patient who received an intestinal transplant, so some T cells may come from the graft donor. Sequences were derived from PBMCs, sampled 98 days after intestinal transplantation. The CDR3 DNA is TGCGCCAGCAGCAGGGGGACTAGCGGGAAGAACACCGGGGAGCTGTTTTTT. It yields the protein CASSRGTSGKNTGELFF.